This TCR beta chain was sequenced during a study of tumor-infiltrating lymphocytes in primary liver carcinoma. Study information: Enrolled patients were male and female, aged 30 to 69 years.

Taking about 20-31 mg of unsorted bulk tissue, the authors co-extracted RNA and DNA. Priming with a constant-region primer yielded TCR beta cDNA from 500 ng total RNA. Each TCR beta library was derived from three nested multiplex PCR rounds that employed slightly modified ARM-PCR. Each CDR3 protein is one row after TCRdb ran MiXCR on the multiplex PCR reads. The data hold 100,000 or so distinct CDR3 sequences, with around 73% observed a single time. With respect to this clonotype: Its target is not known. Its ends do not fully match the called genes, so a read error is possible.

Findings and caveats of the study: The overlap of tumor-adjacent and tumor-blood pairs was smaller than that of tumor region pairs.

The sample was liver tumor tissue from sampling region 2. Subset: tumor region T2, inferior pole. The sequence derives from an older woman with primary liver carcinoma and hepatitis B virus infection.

The CDR3 DNA follows: TGTGCCAGCAGCTTGACGGGATTATGGGACAATGGGCAGTCCTTC. Translation gives CASSLTGLWDNGQSF. This chain connects TRBV11-2 to TRBJ2-1, with D perhaps matching TRBD1 (6 bases). This CDR3 has 15 amino acids. Per germline, CDR1 SGHAT and CDR2 FQNNGV.